The 27 T cell receptor beta chains below were found in one sample sequenced in a study of radiation and T cells in renal cell carcinoma. The repertoire was sequenced with immunoSEQ multiplex PCR; TCRdb's copy has only in-frame clones and lacks some. The top ten hold almost 6% of the sample, which has approximately 75,000 clones, roughly 80% seen once. Time point in this sample: blood 2 weeks post-SBRT. Treatment: 15 Gy SBRT to primary tumor, nephrectomy 4 weeks later. The sample consisted of blood, taken from a patient whose treatment included radiotherapy and nephrectomy. These TCRs come from a man aged 60 to 69 with renal cell carcinoma.

The V and J genes are TRBV5-4 and TRBJ2-2, with D perhaps TRBD1 (6 bases). Trimming took off 1 base at V and 5 bases at J, with 12 bases between the two ends. The CDR3 consists of 15 residues. Germline loops: CDR1 SGHNT, CDR2 YYREEE (reference sequence). The CDR3 nucleotides are TGTGCCAGCAGCTTGACAGGGACCCAGACCGGGGAGCTGTTTTTT. This sequence encodes CASSLTGTQTGELFF.

The chain uses TRBV27 and TRBJ2-5, with D unresolved. V lost 3 bases and J 4 bases, leaving 9 bases between the germline ends. Germline CDR1 reads MNHEY; CDR2 reads SMNVEV (reference sequence). The CDR3 totals 13 residues. The chain's CDR3 is CASSFSLRETQYF. CDR3 nucleotide sequence: TGTGCCAGCAGTTTTTCGCTCCGAGAGACCCAGTACTTC.

The V and J genes are TRBV27 and TRBJ2-1; perhaps TRBD1 as D (6 bases). Looked up from germline, CDR1 is MNHEY and CDR2 is SMNVEV (reference sequence). Trimming took off 5 bases at V and 6 bases at J, with 20 bases between the two ends. The CDR3 totals 16 residues. CDR3 in DNA: TGTGCCAGCAGTCAACCTACAGGGACCTTCCTCAATGAGCAGTTCTTC. Translated: CASSQPTGTFLNEQFF.

The chain combines TRBV28 with TRBJ2-2; the D gene is possibly TRBD1 (5 bases). This CDR3 comprises 15 residues. Germline V gene data show CDR1 as MDHEN and CDR2 as SYDVKM. V was pared by 6 bases and J by 2 bases, with 13 bases between. CDR3 amino acids: CASRGRTINTGELFF. The CDR3 nucleotides are TGTGCCAGCAGGGGTAGGACAATAAACACCGGGGAGCTGTTTTTT.

This chain joins TRBV7-3 and TRBJ2-2, with D possibly matching TRBD1 (5 bases). This CDR3 spans 14 amino acids. CDR1 is SGHTA and CDR2 is FQGTGA in the germline V gene. V lost 5 bases and J 6 bases, leaving 13 bases between the germline ends. CDR3 in DNA: TGTGCCAGCAGCGCCTCCGTAGGGGCCGGGGAGCTGTTTTTT. Protein: CASSASVGAGELFF.

The chain recombines TRBV18 with TRBJ1-1; no definite D call. V lost 6 bases and J 11 bases, leaving 22 bases between the germline ends. The length of the CDR3 is 14 residues. CDR1 is KGHSH and CDR2 is LQKENI in the germline V gene. The CDR3 here is CASSPQVDLAWAFF. The DNA for the CDR3 is TGTGCCAGCTCCCCCCAAGTAGACCTGGCGTGGGCTTTCTTT.

The V call is TRBV27, the J call TRBJ1-5; D may be TRBD1 (5 bases). V was pared by 1 base and J by 6 bases, with 19 bases between. The V gene's germline CDR1 is MNHEY and CDR2 SMNVEV (reference sequence). The CDR3 sequence is 17 residues long. The CDR3 here is CASSLYGQGNIRQPQHF. Here the CDR3 DNA reads TGTGCCAGCAGTTTATATGGCCAGGGTAATATCCGTCAGCCCCAGCATTTT.

V usage is TRBV7-8 and J usage is TRBJ2-7, with D perhaps matching TRBD1 (5 bases). This CDR3 contains 16 residues. Germline CDR1 and CDR2: SGHVS and FQNEAQ. Trimming shortened V by 4 bases and J by 1 base, and 17 bases separated the two germline ends. The DNA for the CDR3 is TGTGCCAGCAGCTCGGACGAAGGTGACAGATCCTACGAGCAGTACTTC. This sequence encodes CASSSDEGDRSYEQYF.

The chain carries TRBV28 and TRBJ1-4, with 10 bases fitting TRBD1. Germline trimming cut 4 bases from V and 7 bases from J; bases unmatched to any gene: 6. The CDR3 consists of 15 residues. The V gene's germline CDR1 is MDHEN and CDR2 SYDVKM. CDR3 residues: CASSSRQGAGEKLFF. CDR3 nucleotide sequence: TGTGCCAGCAGTTCCCGACAGGGGGCAGGTGAAAAACTGTTTTTT.

V usage is TRBV19 and J usage is TRBJ1-5; 9 nucleotides line up with TRBD1. Germline V CDR1 and CDR2: LNHDA, SQIVND (reference sequence). The ends lost 3 bases at V and 11 bases at J; junction bases unmatched: 2. The CDR3 runs to 12 residues. As DNA, the CDR3 is TGTGCCAGTAGTATGAGGGACAGGGCCCAGCATTTT. Encoded protein: CASSMRDRAQHF.

The J gene is TRBJ1-1, the V gene TRBV30; D is possibly TRBD1 (6 bases). V was shortened by 1 base and J by 1 base, with 13 bases between the two germline ends. The CDR3 covers 15 residues. From germline, CDR1 is GTSNPN and CDR2 SVGIG (reference sequence). The CDR3 region has the DNA TGTGCCTGGAGTGCGGGACTCAGGGGGAACACTGAAGCTTTCTTT. This translates into CAWSAGLRGNTEAFF.

The chain couples TRBV28 to TRBJ1-1; perhaps TRBD1 as D (5 bases). The V gene lost 5 bases and the J gene lost 5 bases, with 21 bases spanning the gap. This CDR3 contains 16 residues. Germline V lookup: CDR1 MDHEN, CDR2 SYDVKM. DNA of the CDR3: TGTGCCAGCAGTAATTCTGCCGGGACGTCGGGAACTGAAGCTTTCTTT. This translates into CASSNSAGTSGTEAFF. Based on the CDR3 plus reference TRBV28 and TRBJ1-1, the full variable domain is DVKVTQSSRYLVKRTGEKVFLECVQDMDHENMFWYRQDPGLGLRLIYFSYDVKMKEKGDIPEGYSVSREKKERFSLILESASTNQTSMYLCASSNSAGTSGTEAFFGQGTRLTVV.

V usage is TRBV7-2 and J usage is TRBJ2-5, with D possibly matching TRBD2 (6 bases). Germline V lookup: CDR1 SGHTA, CDR2 FQGNSA. V was clipped by 1 base and J by 4 bases, with 16 bases between them. CDR3 length equals 16 residues. CDR3 DNA: TGTGCCAGCAGCTTAGGTTCTCCCGGGACTGCAGAGACCCAGTACTTC. Its translation is CASSLGSPGTAETQYF.

The rearrangement links TRBV6-5 to TRBJ1-1, with TRBD1 matching over 7 bases. CDR1 and CDR2 from the germline V gene are MNHEY and SVGAGI. The length of the CDR3 is 15 residues. Unmatched junction bases numbered 5, after V lost 0 bases and J lost 4 bases. The CDR3 DNA reads TGTGCCAGCAGTTACTCTAGGGGGCAGATCACTGAAGCTTTCTTT. Encoded protein: CASSYSRGQITEAFF.

The chain couples TRBV15 to TRBJ1-2; D is unresolved. CDR1 and CDR2 (germline): LNHNV, YYDKDF (reference sequence). The CDR3 contains 13 residues. V lost 1 base, J lost 3 bases, and 6 bases lay in between. CDR3 nucleotides: TGTGCCACCAGCAGAGGAGCCCACTATGGCTACACCTTC. Its protein is CATSRGAHYGYTF.

This chain joins TRBV6-5 and TRBJ2-1; 10 bases are a match to TRBD2. Germline CDR1 reads MNHEY; CDR2 reads SVGAGI. V trimming: 4 bases; J trimming: 8 bases; junction bases outside the gene matches: 11. The CDR3 is 16 residues long. CDR3 in DNA: TGTGCCAGCAGTTTAAGGCTAGCGGGAGACGGGGATGAGCAGTTCTTC. The encoded protein is CASSLRLAGDGDEQFF.

The rearrangement uses TRBV6-5 and TRBJ1-1; weak D call: TRBD1 (5 bases). Trimming pared 6 bases from V and 0 bases from J, leaving 14 bases between. There are 15 residues in the CDR3. In germline, CDR1 is MNHEY, CDR2 SVGAGI. The CDR3 bases are TGTGCCAGCAGGAGGGACCCCTCCATGAACACTGAAGCTTTCTTT. It yields the protein CASRRDPSMNTEAFF.

This chain connects TRBV10-3 to TRBJ2-2; 9 nucleotides match TRBD2. CDR1 ENHRY and CDR2 SYGVKD come from the germline V gene. The CDR3 covers 21 residues. V lost 4 bases and J lost 0; bases outside the gene matches: 18. The CDR3 is CAISVGVTSGAFPANTGELFF. In DNA form, the CDR3 reads TGTGCCATCAGTGTAGGGGTGACTAGCGGAGCTTTTCCCGCGAACACCGGGGAGCTGTTTTTT.

This rearrangement joins TRBV5-6 to TRBJ1-2; D perhaps matches TRBD1 (6 bases). The CDR3 is made up of 15 amino acids. Germline assignment: CDR1 SGHDT and CDR2 YYEEEE. The V end was cut by 4 bases, the J end by 3 bases, with 16 bases between. The CDR3 coding sequence is TGTGCCAGCAGCCGGATGGACAGATCTCACTATGGCTACACCTTC. Protein sequence: CASSRMDRSHYGYTF.

The chain recombines TRBV10-3 with TRBJ2-7; possible D gene TRBD2, 5 bases. The CDR3 runs to 15 residues. V was pared by 2 bases and J by 4 bases, with 15 bases between. Per the germline V gene, CDR1 is ENHRY and CDR2 is SYGVKD. DNA for the CDR3: TGTGCCATCAGTGAGCCCTCTTGGACTGTTTACGAGCAGTACTTC. Its protein is CAISEPSWTVYEQYF.

This sequence joins TRBV7-2 and TRBJ2-2, with D possibly TRBD2 on 5 matching bases. V gave up 1 base and J gave up 5 bases, with 5 bases separating them. The CDR3 is made up of 13 amino acids. The germline V gene encodes CDR1 SGHTA and CDR2 FQGNSA. The CDR3 coding sequence is TGTGCCAGCAGCTTAGGAGGGACCGGGGAGCTGTTTTTT. Translated, it gives CASSLGGTGELFF.

The chain links TRBV7-9 to TRBJ2-5; 7 nucleotides match TRBD2. Germline CDR1 is SEHNR and CDR2 is FQNEAQ (reference sequence). With V trimmed by 1 base and J by 3 bases, 5 bases remained unmatched. The CDR3 covers 15 residues. This CDR3 reads CASSLVAGVKETQYF. The CDR3 region has the DNA TGTGCCAGCAGCTTAGTTGCGGGAGTAAAAGAGACCCAGTACTTC. The variable domain in full, completed from reference TRBV7-9 and TRBJ2-5, reads DTGVSQNPRHKITKRGQNVTFRCDPISEHNRLYWYRQTLGQGPEFLTYFQNEAQLEKSRLLSDRFSAERPKGSFSTLEIQRTEQGDSAMYLCASSLVAGVKETQYFGPGTRLLVL.

This chain joins TRBV4-3 and TRBJ2-5; 9 bases are shared with TRBD1. The CDR3 loop spans 15 amino acids. Germline V gives CDR1 LGHNA, CDR2 YSLEER. J was trimmed by 5 bases and V by 3 bases; bases with no gene match: 7. The DNA for the CDR3 is TGCGCCAGCAGCCAGGCGGGACAGGGCTGGGAGACCCAGTACTTC. Encoded protein: CASSQAGQGWETQYF.

This clone appeared many times. The chain links TRBV5-4 to TRBJ1-4; D is uncertain. CDR1 and CDR2 (germline): SGHNT, YYREEE (reference sequence). This CDR3 has 13 residues. Trimming pared 2 bases from V and 6 bases from J, leaving 8 bases between. The CDR3 DNA follows: TGTGCCAGCAGCTTAAGTGGGGATGAAAAACTGTTTTTT. This codes for CASSLSGDEKLFF.

The V call is TRBV30, the J call TRBJ2-1; 7 positions match TRBD2. Germline V gives CDR1 GTSNPN, CDR2 SVGIG (reference sequence). The V gene end was trimmed by 4 bases and the J gene end by 3 bases; junction bases not matched to a gene: 6. CDR3 length: 14 residues. CDR3 bases: TGTGCCTGGACTGAGGGAGGGTTCTACAATGAGCAGTTCTTC. Protein sequence: CAWTEGGFYNEQFF.

The V and J genes are TRBV5-1 and TRBJ2-5; D remains ambiguous. The CDR3 runs 14 residues. CDR1 and CDR2 (germline): SGHRS, YFSETQ. V lost 2 bases and J lost 3, with 11 bases in between. CDR3 amino acids: CASSLGSLKETQYF. In nucleotides, the CDR3 is TGCGCCAGCAGCTTAGGCTCACTAAAAGAGACCCAGTACTTC. Combining the CDR3 with reference TRBV5-1 and TRBJ2-5 gives the whole variable domain KAGVTQTPRYLIKTRGQQVTLSCSPISGHRSVSWYQQTPGQGLQFLFEYFSETQRNKGNFPGRFSGRQFSNSRSEMNVSTLELGDSALYLCASSLGSLKETQYFGPGTRLLVL.

The chain is built from TRBV27 and TRBJ2-7; 10 nucleotides agree with TRBD2. Germline loops: CDR1 MNHEY, CDR2 SMNVEV (reference sequence). Losses at the gene ends were 5 bases for V and 2 bases for J; bases not matched to a gene: 6. The CDR3 runs 15 residues. CDR3 region: CASSPLAGGAYEQYF. In DNA, the CDR3 is TGTGCCAGCAGTCCCTTAGCGGGGGGAGCCTACGAGCAGTACTTC.